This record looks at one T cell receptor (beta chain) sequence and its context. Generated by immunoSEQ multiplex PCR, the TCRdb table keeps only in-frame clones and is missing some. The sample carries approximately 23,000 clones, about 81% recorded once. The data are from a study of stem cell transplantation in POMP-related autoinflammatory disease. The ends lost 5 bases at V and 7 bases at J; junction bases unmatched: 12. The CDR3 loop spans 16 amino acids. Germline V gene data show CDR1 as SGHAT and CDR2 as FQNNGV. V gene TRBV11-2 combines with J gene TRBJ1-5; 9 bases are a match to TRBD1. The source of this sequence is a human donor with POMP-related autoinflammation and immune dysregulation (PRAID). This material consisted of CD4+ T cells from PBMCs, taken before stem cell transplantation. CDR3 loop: CASSRPGTGRGQPQHF. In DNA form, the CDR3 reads TGTGCCAGCAGCCGTCCCGGGACAGGGAGAGGGCAGCCCCAGCATTTT.